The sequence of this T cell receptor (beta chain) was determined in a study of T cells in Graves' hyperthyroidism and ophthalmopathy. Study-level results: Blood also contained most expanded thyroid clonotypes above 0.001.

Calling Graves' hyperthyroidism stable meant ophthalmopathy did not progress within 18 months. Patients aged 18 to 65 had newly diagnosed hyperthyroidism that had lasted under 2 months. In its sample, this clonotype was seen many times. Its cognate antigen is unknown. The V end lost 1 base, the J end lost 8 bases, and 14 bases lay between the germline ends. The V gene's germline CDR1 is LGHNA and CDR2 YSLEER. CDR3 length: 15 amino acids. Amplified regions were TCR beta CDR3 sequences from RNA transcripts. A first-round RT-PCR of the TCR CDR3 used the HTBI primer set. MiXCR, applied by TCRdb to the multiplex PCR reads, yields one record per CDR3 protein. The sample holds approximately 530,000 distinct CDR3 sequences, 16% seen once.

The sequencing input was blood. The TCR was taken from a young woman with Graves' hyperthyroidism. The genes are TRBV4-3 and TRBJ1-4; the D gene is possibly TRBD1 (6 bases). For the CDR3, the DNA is TGCGCCAGCAGCCAAGTAGGGACATCGGGCGAAAAACTGTTTTTT. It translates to CASSQVGTSGEKLFF.